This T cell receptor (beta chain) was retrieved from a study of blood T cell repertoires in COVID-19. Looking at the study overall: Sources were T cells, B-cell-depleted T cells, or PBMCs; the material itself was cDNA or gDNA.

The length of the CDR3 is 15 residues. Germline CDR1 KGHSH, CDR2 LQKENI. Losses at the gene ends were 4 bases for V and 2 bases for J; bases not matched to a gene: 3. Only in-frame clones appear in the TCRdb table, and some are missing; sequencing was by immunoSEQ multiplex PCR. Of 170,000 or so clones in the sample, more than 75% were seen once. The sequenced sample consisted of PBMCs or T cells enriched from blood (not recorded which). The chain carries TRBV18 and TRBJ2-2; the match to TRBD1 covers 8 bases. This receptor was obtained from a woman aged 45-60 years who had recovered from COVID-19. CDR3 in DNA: TGTGCCAGCTCACTAGGACAGGGTAACACCGGGGAGCTGTTTTTT. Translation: CASSLGQGNTGELFF.